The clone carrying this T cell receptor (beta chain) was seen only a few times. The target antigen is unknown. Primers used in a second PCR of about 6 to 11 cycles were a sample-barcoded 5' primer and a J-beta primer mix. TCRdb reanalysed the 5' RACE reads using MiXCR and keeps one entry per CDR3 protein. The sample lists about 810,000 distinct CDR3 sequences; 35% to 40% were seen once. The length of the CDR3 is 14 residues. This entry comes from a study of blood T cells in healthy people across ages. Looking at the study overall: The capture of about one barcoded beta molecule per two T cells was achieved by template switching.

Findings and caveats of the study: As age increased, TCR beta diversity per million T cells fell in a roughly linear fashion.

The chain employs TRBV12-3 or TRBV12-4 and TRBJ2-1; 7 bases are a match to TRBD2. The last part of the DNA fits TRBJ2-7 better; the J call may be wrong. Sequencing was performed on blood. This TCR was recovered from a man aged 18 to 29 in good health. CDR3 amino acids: CASIASGAYNEQYF. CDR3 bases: TGTGCCAGCATCGCGAGCGGGGCCTACAATGAGCAGTACTTC.